Listed below are T cell receptor beta chains from one sample, sequenced in a study of breast tumors, draining lymph nodes, adjacent tissues. TCRdb itself ran the multiplex PCR reads through MiXCR, one entry per CDR3 protein. The sample contains approximately 230,000 distinct CDR3 sequences, under 35% of which appear only once. Sequenced material: axillary lymph node tissue. The receptors shown here come from a female donor with breast cancer. Some clones in this sample may be carry-over from other donors' samples. Each CDR3 is given with its conserved first and last residue. A D gene is named only where the DNA matches it firmly. The size of a clone is reported for some rows only, either as once, few or many, or as a class for expanded clones.

size,V,J,D,DNA,CDR3
NA,TRBV18,TRBJ1-3,NA,TGTGCCAGCTCACCCTCACATAGCTCTGGAAACACCATATATTTT,CASSPSHSSGNTIYF
medium-sized,TRBV7-8,TRBJ1-2,NA,TGTGCCAGCAGCAGGGGGGACTATGGCTACACCTTC,CASSRGDYGYTF
many,TRBV11-2,TRBJ2-1,NA,TGTGCCAGCAGCAGTAGCGTAGTCAATGAGCAGTTCTTC,CASSSSVVNEQFF
many,TRBV7-2,TRBJ1-3,NA,TGTGCCAGCAGCTTAGTGGGGGCGTCTGGAAACACCATATATTTT,CASSLVGASGNTIYF
many,TRBV5-1,TRBJ2-1,TRBD1,TGCGCCAGTAAAGAGGGGGCCTCGGGCCACAATGAGCAGTTCTTC,CASKEGASGHNEQFF
NA,TRBV6-6,TRBJ1-6,NA,TGTGCCAGCAGCCTCGTGGGGACGGATTCACCCCTCCACTTT,CASSLVGTDSPLHF
once,TRBV7-2,TRBJ2-6,NA,TGTGCCAGCAGCTTAGGGGCTGGGGCCAACGTCCTGACTTTC,CASSLGAGANVLTF
many,TRBV19,TRBJ2-2,NA,TGTGCCAGTAGTATAATCAGACAGATGAACACCGGGGAGCTGTTTTTT,CASSIIRQMNTGELFF
NA,TRBV18,TRBJ1-4,NA,TGTGCCAGCTCATCGGGGCTAGCGGGGGAAAAACTGTTTTTT,CASSSGLAGEKLFF
many,TRBV6-6,TRBJ1-6,NA,TGTGCCAGCAGGCCAACTTCTTCACCCCTCCACTTT,CASRPTSSPLHF
NA,TRBV20-1,TRBJ2-7,TRBD2,TGCAGTGCTGGCAATAGACTAGCGGGACGGTACGAGCAGTACTTC,CSAGNRLAGRYEQYF
many,TRBV7-9,TRBJ1-2,TRBD1,TGTGCCAGCAGCCCCCTGACAGGGTTTCTCTATGGCTACACCTTC,CASSPLTGFLYGYTF
few,TRBV29-1,TRBJ1-1,TRBD1,TGCAGCGCCGGACAGGGGATGAACACTGAAGCTTTCTTT,CSAGQGMNTEAFF
many,TRBV2,TRBJ2-7,TRBD2,TGTGCCAGCAGTCAAGATAGCGGGAGGGGGGACGAGCAGTACTTC,CASSQDSGRGDEQYF
NA,TRBV5-8,TRBJ1-3,NA,TGTGCCAGCAGCTTGGGGGGCTGGGGTTCTGGAAACACCATATATTTT,CASSLGGWGSGNTIYF
NA,TRBV5-5,TRBJ1-4,NA,TGTGCCAGCAGCTTTCCTCAGGGGACTAATGAAAAACTGTTTTTT,CASSFPQGTNEKLFF
NA,TRBV7-2,TRBJ1-3,NA,TGTGCCAGCAGCTTAGTGCCTAGCGGGGGGCTTGCTGGAAACACCATATATTTT,CASSLVPSGGLAGNTIYF
many,TRBV12-3/TRBV12-4,TRBJ2-6,TRBD1,TGTGCCAGCAGTTTACAGGGGGTGGCTGGGGCCAACGTCCTGACTTTC,CASSLQGVAGANVLTF
NA,TRBV11-3,TRBJ2-3,TRBD2,TGTGCCAGCAGTTCTCCGGGACTAGGGAACAATGAGCAGTATTTT,CASSSPGLGNNEQYF
few,TRBV5-1,TRBJ2-5,TRBD2,TGCGCCAGCAGCTTAACAGCGGGGGGGCCCGGAGAGACCCAGTACTTC,CASSLTAGGPGETQYF
many,TRBV7-9,TRBJ2-1,TRBD2,TGTGCCAGCAGGGTAGCGGGGGGGGATAATGAGCAGTTCTTC,CASRVAGGDNEQFF
many,TRBV11-3,TRBJ2-7,NA,TGTGCCAGCAGCTTAAATTCGGGCCGAACCTACGAGCAGTACTTC,CASSLNSGRTYEQYF
many,TRBV20-1,TRBJ1-6,NA,TGCAGTGCTAGACAACAGGGAGGTAATTCACCCCTCCACTTT,CSARQQGGNSPLHF
many,TRBV19,TRBJ2-5,TRBD2,TGTGCCAGTTCTCCAGCGGGGGGGGAAGAGACCCAGTACTTC,CASSPAGGEETQYF
few,TRBV5-4,TRBJ1-2,TRBD1,TGTACCAGCAGCTCCAGTACCGGGACAGACTATGGCTACACCTTC,CTSSSSTGTDYGYTF
many,TRBV7-2,TRBJ2-7,TRBD1,TGTGCCAGCAGCTTCCGGGACAGAGTCTACGAGCAGTACTTC,CASSFRDRVYEQYF
once,TRBV7-6,TRBJ2-5,TRBD1,TGTGCCAGCAGCTTAGCGGGGACAGGGGAGGGGACCCAGTACTTC,CASSLAGTGEGTQYF
NA,TRBV9,TRBJ2-5,TRBD1,TGTGCCAGCAGCGGAGGGACAGGGGGGACCCAGTACTTC,CASSGGTGGTQYF
many,TRBV11-2,TRBJ2-1,TRBD2,TGTGCCAGCAGCTTAGACGGGAGGGCCGGGGATGAGCAGTTCTTC,CASSLDGRAGDEQFF
many,TRBV11-3,TRBJ2-7,NA,TGTGCCAGCAGCTTACCGTCTGGGAGCTCCTACGAGCAGTACTTC,CASSLPSGSSYEQYF
NA,TRBV20-1,TRBJ1-1,NA,TGCAGTGCTAGAGATCAGGGACGGAAGAACACTGAAGCTTTCTTT,CSARDQGRKNTEAFF
many,TRBV29-1,TRBJ2-3,TRBD2,TGCAGCGTGGGGACTAGCGGGAGTGATACGCAGTATTTT,CSVGTSGSDTQYF
many,TRBV10-3,TRBJ2-2,NA,TGTGCCATCAGAGCAGGGGACGCCGGGGAGCTGTTTTTT,CAIRAGDAGELFF
many,TRBV6-1,TRBJ2-3,TRBD2,TGTGCCAGCAGCCGAGCGGGGCCCACAGATACGCAGTATTTT,CASSRAGPTDTQYF
many,TRBV7-2,TRBJ2-1,TRBD2,TGTGCCAGCACTTCCCCTAGCGGGGGGGTAAGCAATGAGCAGTTCTTC,CASTSPSGGVSNEQFF
NA,TRBV10-2,TRBJ2-4,TRBD2,TGCGCCAGCACCCCTAGCGGGGTAGGAAACATTCAGTACTTC,CASTPSGVGNIQYF
NA,TRBV4-3,TRBJ1-1,NA,TGCGCCAGCAGCCAAGATCCGCAGGGGTTCACTGAAGCTTTCTTT,CASSQDPQGFTEAFF
many,TRBV11-2,TRBJ2-2,NA,TGTGCCAGCAGCCCCACGTCCGGCGCCACCGGGGAGCTGTTTTTT,CASSPTSGATGELFF
NA,TRBV5-6,TRBJ2-2,NA,TGTGCCAGCAGCTTGTACGGGAACACCGGGGAGCTGTTTTTT,CASSLYGNTGELFF
many,TRBV11-2,TRBJ1-4,NA,TGTGCCAGCAGCTTACGGGCAGGTGCCGAAAAACTGTTTTTT,CASSLRAGAEKLFF
NA,TRBV10-3,TRBJ2-5,TRBD1,TGTGCCATCAGTGTTGACAGGGACCTGGGAGAGACCCAGTACTTC,CAISVDRDLGETQYF